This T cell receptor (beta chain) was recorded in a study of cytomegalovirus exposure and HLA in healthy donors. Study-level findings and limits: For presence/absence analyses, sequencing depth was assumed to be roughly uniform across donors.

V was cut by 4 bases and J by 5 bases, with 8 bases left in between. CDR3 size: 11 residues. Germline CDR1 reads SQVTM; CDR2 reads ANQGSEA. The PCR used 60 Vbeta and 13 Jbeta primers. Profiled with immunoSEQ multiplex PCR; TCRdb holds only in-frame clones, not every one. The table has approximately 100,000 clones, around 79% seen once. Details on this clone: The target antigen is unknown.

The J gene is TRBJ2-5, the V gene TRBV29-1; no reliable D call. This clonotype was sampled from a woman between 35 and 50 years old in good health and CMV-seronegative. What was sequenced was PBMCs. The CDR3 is CSVAGGETQYF. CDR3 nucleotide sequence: TGCAGCGTTGCGGGTGGGGAGACCCAGTACTTC.